The sequence of this T cell receptor (beta chain) was determined in a study of T cell changes during pregnancy in multiple sclerosis. The V and J ends lost 5 bases and 1 base, in that order; junction bases with no gene match: 9. Germline loops: CDR1 SEHNR, CDR2 FQNEAQ (reference sequence). CDR3 length equals 16 residues. Assay used: immunoSEQ multiplex PCR; TCRdb lists only in-frame clones, some missing. The sample shows tens of thousands of clones, around 93% of them seen only once. The sample here was peripheral blood, taken in the first trimester of pregnancy. The chain couples TRBV7-9 to TRBJ1-1; 8 bases agree with TRBD1. This TCR was sampled from a female donor with multiple sclerosis, enrolled in a pregnancy study. The CDR3 nucleotides read TGTGCCAGCAGCCCTAGCCGACAGGGGCAGAACACTGAAGCTTTCTTT. Translation: CASSPSRQGQNTEAFF.